The 15 T cell receptor beta chains in this list originate from one sample, sequenced in a study of response to subunit inactivated influenza vaccine. TCRdb passed the RT-PCR reads through MiXCR, listing each CDR3 protein once. The data hold around 520,000 distinct CDR3 sequences, with about 12% observed a single time. Sequences were derived from PBMCs from blood, sampled on the day of vaccination. All receptors come from a man over 45 who received an inactivated influenza vaccine.

This clonotype was counted between two and nine times. V and J are TRBV7-9 and TRBJ2-3; unclear D gene. The length of the CDR3 is 15 residues. Trimming left V 0 bases short and J 2 bases short, with 9 bases between. Germline lookup yields CDR1 SEHNR and CDR2 FQNEAQ (reference sequence). This chain's CDR3 is CASSLAMDPTDTQYF. CDR3 nucleotides: TGTGCCAGCAGCTTAGCTATGGATCCCACAGATACGCAGTATTTT.

This clonotype turned up a few times. The genes are TRBV7-9 and TRBJ2-1, with 8 bases fitting TRBD2. The V and J ends lost 7 bases and 6 bases, in that order; junction bases with no gene match: 17. The CDR3 is 17 residues long. The germline gives CDR1 SEHNR, CDR2 FQNEAQ (reference sequence). The CDR3 bases are TGTGCCAGCACCATTGGAGCGGGCGGGAGGTCCCCCAATGAGCAGTTCTTC. Protein sequence: CASTIGAGGRSPNEQFF.

This clonotype occurred many times. This chain uses TRBV5-6 with TRBJ1-3, with D unresolved. V was shortened by 1 base and J by 0 bases, with 5 bases between the two germline ends. The CDR3 has 14 amino acids. Germline-derived CDR1 and CDR2 are SGHDT and YYEEEE. CDR3: CASSLYGSGNTIYF. CDR3 bases: TGTGCCAGCAGCTTGTACGGCTCTGGAAACACCATATATTTT.

This rearrangement joins TRBV7-3 to TRBJ1-1; D unclear. The CDR3 has 11 residues. V lost 6 bases and J lost 2, with 4 bases in between. The germline CDR1 and CDR2 sequences are SGHTA and FQGTGA. This CDR3 reads CASRINTEAFF. CDR3 DNA sequence: TGTGCCAGCAGGATCAACACTGAAGCTTTCTTT.

This sequence joins TRBV7-2 and TRBJ2-7; the D gene could be TRBD1 or TRBD2 (5 bases each). The germline V and J ends were trimmed by 5 bases and 6 bases, with 23 bases remaining between them. CDR3 length: 16 amino acids. Germline V lookup: CDR1 SGHTA, CDR2 FQGNSA. The CDR3 is CASSPEEAGTRLEQYF. The CDR3 DNA follows: TGTGCCAGCAGCCCCGAGGAGGCAGGGACGCGACTCGAGCAGTACTTC. The variable domain in full, completed from reference TRBV7-2 and TRBJ2-7, reads GAGVSQSPSNKVTEKGKDVELRCDPISGHTALYWYRQSLGQGLEFLIYFQGNSAPDKSGLPSDRFSAERTGGSVSTLTIQRTQQEDSAVYLCASSPEEAGTRLEQYFGPGTRLTVT.

This clonotype turned up a few times. The chain carries TRBV25-1 and TRBJ1-2, with D perhaps matching TRBD1 (5 bases). The CDR3 consists of 16 residues. V was trimmed by 1 base and J by 8 bases, leaving 20 bases between them. CDR1 and CDR2 from the germline V gene are MGHDK and SYGVNS. The CDR3 protein is CASSELTGGFVRGYTF. DNA for the CDR3: TGTGCCAGCAGTGAATTAACCGGGGGTTTTGTTCGAGGCTACACCTTC.

This chain joins TRBV5-1 and TRBJ2-7, with D maybe TRBD1 (6 bases). The CDR3 has 13 amino acids. V was trimmed by 3 bases and J by 5 bases, leaving 12 bases between them. Germline V lookup: CDR1 SGHRS, CDR2 YFSETQ. The CDR3 DNA reads as TGCGCCAGCAGCTGGCGGTCAGGGGACGAGCAGTACTTC. Protein sequence: CASSWRSGDEQYF.

This clonotype was observed many times. The chain joins TRBV7-8 to TRBJ2-5, with D maybe TRBD1 (5 bases). CDR1 SGHVS and CDR2 FQNEAQ come from the germline V gene. V gave up 4 bases and J gave up 0 bases, with 12 bases separating them. This CDR3 spans 15 amino acids. CDR3 residues: CASSSTDKNQETQYF. DNA for the CDR3: TGTGCCAGCAGCTCGACGGACAAAAACCAAGAGACCCAGTACTTC.

This clonotype was found a few times. The chain has TRBV7-2 and TRBJ1-2; possible D gene TRBD1, 6 bases. The CDR3 runs to 15 residues. CDR1 SGHTA and CDR2 FQGNSA come from the germline V gene. Trimming stripped 1 base from V and 0 bases from J, with 9 bases between. In DNA, the CDR3 is TGTGCCAGCAGCTTAGTGACAGGAACTAACTATGGCTACACCTTC. Protein sequence: CASSLVTGTNYGYTF.

This clonotype was counted a few times. V usage is TRBV11-3 and J usage is TRBJ2-1; maybe TRBD2 (6 bases). The CDR3 consists of 15 residues. Between the trimmed V and J ends, which lost 1 base and 4 bases, there was a span of 11 bases. Germline CDR1 SGHNT, CDR2 YENEEA. Written as DNA, the CDR3 is TGTGCCAGCAGCTTAGGCGGGGCAAAGTACAATGAGCAGTTCTTC. This encodes CASSLGGAKYNEQFF. The full variable domain, completed using reference TRBV11-3 and TRBJ2-1, is EAGVVQSPRYKIIEKKQPVAFWCNPISGHNTLYWYLQNLGQGPELLIRYENEEAVDDSQLPKDRFSAERLKGVDSTLKIQPAELGDSAVYLCASSLGGAKYNEQFFGPGTRLTVL.

This clonotype turned up a few times. This rearrangement joins TRBV27 to TRBJ2-2, with D perhaps TRBD1 (5 bases). Germline loops: CDR1 MNHEY, CDR2 SMNVEV (reference sequence). V gave up 5 bases and J gave up 1 base, with 14 bases separating them. The CDR3 runs 16 residues. CDR3 amino acids: CASSKQGAQNTGELFF. The DNA for the CDR3 is TGTGCCAGCAGTAAACAAGGGGCCCAGAACACCGGGGAGCTGTTTTTT.

For this clonotype: Germline is not matched at one junction end, which may reflect a read error. The chain has TRBV11-1 and TRBJ2-1; 12 bases are shared with TRBD2. This CDR3 is 16 amino acids long. Germline CDR1 and CDR2: SGHAT and FQDESV (reference sequence). CDR3 bases: TGTGCCAGCAGCCCGGCTAGCGGGAGGGCCTATAATGAGCAGTTCTTC. Protein: CASSPASGRAYNEQFF.

The chain couples TRBV5-1 to TRBJ2-7; D possibly corresponds to TRBD1 (6 bases). The CDR3 has 15 residues. V was pared by 3 bases and J by 6 bases, with 19 bases between. Germline V lookup: CDR1 SGHRS, CDR2 YFSETQ. This chain's CDR3 is CASSSPFKGGSEQYF. In nucleotides, the CDR3 is TGCGCCAGCAGCTCTCCGTTTAAAGGGGGATCCGAGCAGTACTTC.

The chain recombines TRBV9 with TRBJ1-1, with D unclear. Germline V lookup: CDR1 SGDLS, CDR2 YYNGEE. This CDR3 comprises 15 residues. The V and J ends lost 2 bases and 0 bases respectively, with 11 bases between them. In DNA, the CDR3 is TGTGCCAGCAGCGTTTTAGGAGTTATGAACACTGAAGCTTTCTTT. Protein sequence: CASSVLGVMNTEAFF. The full variable domain, its missing parts supplied by reference TRBV9 and TRBJ1-1, is DSGVTQTPKHLITATGQRVTLRCSPRSGDLSVYWYQQSLDQGLQFLIQYYNGEERAKGNILERFSAQQFPDLHSELNLSSLELGDSALYFCASSVLGVMNTEAFFGQGTRLTVV.

This clonotype was counted between two and nine times. V gene TRBV5-6 combines with J gene TRBJ1-1, with 9 positions matching TRBD1. Trimming took 4 bases from V and 0 from J; bases not matched to a gene: 7. Germline loops: CDR1 SGHDT, CDR2 YYEEEE. The CDR3 contains 16 residues. The CDR3 DNA is TGTGCCAGCAGCACTACAGGGGGCGCGGTGAACACTGAAGCTTTCTTT. This translates into CASSTTGGAVNTEAFF.